The clone carrying this T cell receptor (beta chain) was counted a few times. This CDR3 is built from 17 residues. The V gene lost 0 bases and the J gene lost 0 bases, with 10 bases spanning the gap. The germline CDR1 and CDR2 sequences are SGHRS and YFSETQ. These data are taken from a study of identical twins. TCRdb fed the 5' RACE reads into MiXCR, producing one record per CDR3 protein. The table includes some 240,000 distinct CDR3 sequences, roughly a tenth detected once. The sequence came from a man aged 45 to 65 in good health. This sequence joins TRBV5-1 and TRBJ2-6; the D is unclear. Sequenced material: memory T cells sorted from blood. The CDR3: CASSLGSAFSGANVLTF. Here the CDR3 DNA reads TGCGCCAGCAGCTTGGGCAGCGCGTTCTCTGGGGCCAACGTCCTGACTTTC.